A selection of T cell receptor beta chains follows, all from one sample in a study of CD8 T cells in ankylosing spondylitis. TCRdb recomputed calls from the 5' RACE reads with MiXCR, one row per CDR3 protein. The sample contains approximately 220,000 distinct CDR3 sequences, under 12% of which appear only once. Sequencing input: blood, either unsorted or a sorted T cell fraction (not recorded which). These TCRs come from a male donor with ankylosing spondylitis or in good health (not recorded which). The CDR3 runs from the conserved cysteine through the conserved F or W. The order of the fields is CDR3 protein, CDR3 DNA, D gene, V gene, clone size, J gene. The D gene is left open where the match is weak. Where a row states a size, it is once, few, many or the class of an expanded clone; other rows omit it.

cdr3_aa: CATSSGQDHYEQYF
cdr3_nt: TGTGCCACCAGCAGCGGACAGGATCACTACGAGCAGTACTTC
d_call: TRBD1
v_call: TRBV15
clone_size: .
j_call: TRBJ2-7

cdr3_aa: CASHSGTGGSNEQYF
cdr3_nt: TGTGCCAGCCATTCCGGGACAGGGGGTTCCAACGAGCAGTACTTC
d_call: TRBD1
v_call: TRBV6-1
clone_size: many
j_call: TRBJ2-7

cdr3_aa: CASSVAKVPYNEQFF
cdr3_nt: TGTGCCAGCAGCGTAGCTAAGGTTCCCTACAATGAGCAGTTCTTC
d_call: .
v_call: TRBV9
clone_size: many
j_call: TRBJ2-1

cdr3_aa: CASSEGYEGYEQYF
cdr3_nt: TGTGCCAGCAGCGAAGGATACGAGGGCTACGAGCAGTACTTC
d_call: .
v_call: TRBV7-2
clone_size: few
j_call: TRBJ2-7

cdr3_aa: CASSSYRDRGRTGELFF
cdr3_nt: TGTGCCAGCAGCTCCTACCGGGACAGGGGGCGTACCGGGGAGCTGTTTTTT
d_call: TRBD1
v_call: TRBV7-2
clone_size: many
j_call: TRBJ2-2

cdr3_aa: CASLGLRGGELFF
cdr3_nt: TGTGCCAGCCTCGGCCTGAGAGGCGGGGAGCTGTTTTTT
d_call: .
v_call: TRBV7-2
clone_size: few
j_call: TRBJ2-2

cdr3_aa: CASSPGQWPLHF
cdr3_nt: TGTGCCAGCTCACCCGGACAGTGGCCCCTCCACTTT
d_call: .
v_call: TRBV18
clone_size: few
j_call: TRBJ1-6

cdr3_aa: CATALRDREETQYF
cdr3_nt: TGTGCCACGGCTTTAAGGGACAGGGAAGAGACCCAGTACTTC
d_call: TRBD1
v_call: TRBV12-3/TRBV12-4
clone_size: .
j_call: TRBJ2-5

cdr3_aa: CASSFRAGDINKPQHF
cdr3_nt: TGTGCCAGCAGCTTTCGGGCAGGGGATATCAATAAGCCCCAGCATTTT
d_call: .
v_call: TRBV5-6
clone_size: .
j_call: TRBJ1-5

cdr3_aa: CASSMNVRTEAFF
cdr3_nt: TGTGCCAGCAGCATGAACGTTAGGACTGAAGCTTTCTTT
d_call: .
v_call: TRBV7-3
clone_size: few
j_call: TRBJ1-1

cdr3_aa: CASSSLQGAYNEQFF
cdr3_nt: TGTGCCAGCAGCTCGCTACAGGGGGCCTACAATGAGCAGTTCTTC
d_call: TRBD1
v_call: TRBV7-9
clone_size: many
j_call: TRBJ2-1

cdr3_aa: CASSLGPRMIGGNTGELFF
cdr3_nt: TGCGCCAGCAGCTTGGGGCCCAGGATGATTGGGGGGAACACCGGGGAGCTGTTTTTT
d_call: .
v_call: TRBV5-1
clone_size: many
j_call: TRBJ2-2

cdr3_aa: CASSEEIGQKNTEAFF
cdr3_nt: TGCGCCAGCAGTGAGGAGATAGGACAGAAAAACACTGAAGCTTTCTTT
d_call: .
v_call: TRBV10-1
clone_size: once
j_call: TRBJ1-1

cdr3_aa: CASSLVEFRQITDTQYF
cdr3_nt: TGTGCCAGCAGCTTAGTCGAGTTTCGGCAGATCACAGATACGCAGTATTTT
d_call: .
v_call: TRBV7-2
clone_size: many
j_call: TRBJ2-3

cdr3_aa: CASSPDRGGGAFF
cdr3_nt: TGTGCCAGCAGCCCGGACAGGGGGGGGGGAGCTTTCTTT
d_call: TRBD1
v_call: TRBV7-9
clone_size: many
j_call: TRBJ1-1

cdr3_aa: CASFLAGNTGELFF
cdr3_nt: TGTGCCAGCTTTTTAGCGGGGAACACCGGGGAGCTGTTTTTT
d_call: TRBD2
v_call: TRBV12-3/TRBV12-4
clone_size: few
j_call: TRBJ2-2

cdr3_aa: CASSGRDGPYEQYF
cdr3_nt: TGTGCCAGCAGCGGCCGGGACGGACCCTACGAGCAGTACTTC
d_call: .
v_call: TRBV9
clone_size: many
j_call: TRBJ2-7

cdr3_aa: CASSPGTDNTEAFF
cdr3_nt: TGTGCCAGCAGCCCTGGGACGGACAACACTGAAGCTTTCTTT
d_call: .
v_call: TRBV7-9
clone_size: few
j_call: TRBJ1-1

cdr3_aa: CSVEDSGGFGTQYF
cdr3_nt: TGCAGCGTTGAAGATAGCGGGGGTTTCGGTACGCAGTATTTT
d_call: TRBD2
v_call: TRBV29-1
clone_size: many
j_call: TRBJ2-3

cdr3_aa: CASSLVGLAGDDTQYF
cdr3_nt: TGCGCCAGCAGCTTGGTAGGTCTAGCGGGGGATGATACGCAGTATTTT
d_call: TRBD2
v_call: TRBV5-1
clone_size: .
j_call: TRBJ2-3

cdr3_aa: CASRGDGANVLTF
cdr3_nt: TGTGCCAGCAGGGGTGATGGGGCCAACGTCCTGACTTTC
d_call: .
v_call: TRBV4-2
clone_size: many
j_call: TRBJ2-6

cdr3_aa: CSAPLDRVDTEAFF
cdr3_nt: TGCAGTGCTCCCTTGGACAGGGTAGACACTGAAGCTTTCTTT
d_call: TRBD1
v_call: TRBV20-1
clone_size: many
j_call: TRBJ1-1

cdr3_aa: CASSRDTEAFF
cdr3_nt: TGTGCCAGCAGTCGGGACACTGAAGCTTTCTTT
d_call: .
v_call: TRBV7-9
clone_size: many
j_call: TRBJ1-1

cdr3_aa: CASSLAGRGITPGELFF
cdr3_nt: TGTGCCAGCAGCCTTGCCGGTAGGGGGATAACCCCCGGGGAGCTGTTTTTT
d_call: .
v_call: TRBV5-4
clone_size: few
j_call: TRBJ2-2

cdr3_aa: CASRIGQGPFEETQYF
cdr3_nt: TGTGCCAGCAGAATCGGACAGGGGCCGTTTGAAGAGACCCAGTACTTC
d_call: TRBD1
v_call: TRBV7-9
clone_size: .
j_call: TRBJ2-5